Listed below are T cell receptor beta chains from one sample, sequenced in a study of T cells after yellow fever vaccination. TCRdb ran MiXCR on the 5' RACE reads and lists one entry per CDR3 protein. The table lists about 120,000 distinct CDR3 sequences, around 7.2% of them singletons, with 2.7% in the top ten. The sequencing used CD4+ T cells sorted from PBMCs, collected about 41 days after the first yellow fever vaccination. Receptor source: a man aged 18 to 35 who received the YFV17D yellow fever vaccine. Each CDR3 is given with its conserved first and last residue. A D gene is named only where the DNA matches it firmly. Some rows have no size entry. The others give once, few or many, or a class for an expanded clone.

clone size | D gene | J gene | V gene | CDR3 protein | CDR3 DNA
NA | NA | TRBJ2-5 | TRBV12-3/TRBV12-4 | CASSPFGPKETQYF | TGTGCCAGCAGCCCGTTCGGACCCAAAGAGACCCAGTACTTC
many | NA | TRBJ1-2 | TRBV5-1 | CASSLLGDYGYTF | TGCGCCAGCAGCTTGTTAGGGGACTATGGCTACACCTTC
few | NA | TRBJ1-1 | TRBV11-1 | CASSLAYLRGRMNTEAFF | TGTGCCAGCAGCTTAGCGTACTTGAGGGGAAGAATGAACACTGAAGCTTTCTTT
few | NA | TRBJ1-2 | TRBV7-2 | CASSLARGRADGYTF | TGTGCCAGCAGCTTAGCGCGGGGCAGGGCGGATGGCTACACCTTC
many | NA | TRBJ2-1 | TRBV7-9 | CASSLFGGPYNEQFF | TGTGCCAGCAGCTTATTCGGGGGACCATACAATGAGCAGTTCTTC
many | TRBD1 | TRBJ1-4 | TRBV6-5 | CASSWTGPNEKLFF | TGTGCCAGCAGTTGGACAGGCCCCAATGAAAAACTGTTTTTT
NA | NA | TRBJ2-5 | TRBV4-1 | CASSQETVKETQYF | TGCGCCAGCAGCCAAGAGACAGTCAAAGAGACCCAGTACTTC
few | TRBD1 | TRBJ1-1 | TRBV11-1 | CASSLAQGSTEAFF | TGTGCCAGCAGCTTAGCACAGGGGAGCACTGAAGCTTTCTTT
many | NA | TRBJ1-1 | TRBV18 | CASSRDVSYAFF | TGTGCCAGCTCCCGGGACGTATCGTATGCTTTCTTT
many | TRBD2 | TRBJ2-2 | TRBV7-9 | CASSRWTSGGSTGELFF | TGTGCCAGCAGCCGTTGGACTAGCGGGGGGTCCACCGGGGAGCTGTTTTTT
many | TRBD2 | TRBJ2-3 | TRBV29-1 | CSVTPRTSGVEFFDTQYF | TGCAGCGTTACGCCCCGGACTAGCGGGGTAGAGTTTTTTGATACGCAGTATTTT
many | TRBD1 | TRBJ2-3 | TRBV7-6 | CASSLEQGLGTQYF | TGTGCCAGCAGCTTAGAACAGGGGCTGGGTACGCAGTATTTT